Following are 21 T cell receptor beta chains from one sample sequenced in a study of blood T cells in healthy people across ages. A sample-barcoded 5' primer and a J-beta primer mix were used in a second PCR of roughly 6 to 11 cycles. Each CDR3 protein is one row after TCRdb ran MiXCR on the 5' RACE reads. Among fewer than 1.5 million distinct CDR3 sequences listed, about 43% were seen once. The sample consisted of blood. These receptors all come from a young woman in good health.

V and J are TRBV11-2 and TRBJ2-2; possible D gene TRBD1, 6 bases. The ends were cut back, 1 base at V and 6 bases at J, with 21 bases in the middle. The CDR3 totals 18 residues. CDR1 is SGHAT, CDR2 FQNNGV, per germline. CDR3 coding DNA: TGTGCCAGCAGCTTAGTCGTTCTAAGAGTGCAGGGGTCCGGGGAGCTGTTTTTT. It encodes CASSLVVLRVQGSGELFF. Full variable domain (remainder filled in from reference TRBV11-2 and TRBJ2-2): EAGVAQSPRYKIIEKRQSVAFWCNPISGHATLYWYQQILGQGPKLLIQFQNNGVVDDSQLPKDRFSAERLKGVDSTLKIQPAKLEDSAVYLCASSLVVLRVQGSGELFFGEGSRLTVL.

The genes are TRBV12-3 or TRBV12-4 and TRBJ1-2; D call uncertain. The CDR3 is made up of 13 amino acids. Trimming took off 2 bases at V and 8 bases at J, with 12 bases between the two ends. Here the CDR3 reads CASSLSGHRGYTF. CDR3 DNA sequence: TGTGCCAGCAGTTTAAGCGGCCATCGAGGCTACACCTTC.

The V and J genes are TRBV7-9 and TRBJ2-7; 7 nucleotides line up with TRBD2. The germline V gene has CDR1 SEHNR and CDR2 FQNEAQ (reference sequence). After removal of 5 bases from V and 4 bases from J, the junction contained 11 bases not matched to a gene. This CDR3 region has 15 residues. The chain's CDR3 is CASSITREVEYEQYF. CDR3 coding DNA: TGTGCCAGCAGCATCACCCGGGAGGTAGAATACGAGCAGTACTTC. The complete variable domain, with remaining parts taken from reference TRBV7-9 and TRBJ2-7, reads DTGVSQNPRHKITKRGQNVTFRCDPISEHNRLYWYRQTLGQGPEFLTYFQNEAQLEKSRLLSDRFSAERPKGSFSTLEIQRTEQGDSAMYLCASSITREVEYEQYFGPGTRLTVT.

This clonotype was counted between two and nine times. The chain uses TRBV20-1 and TRBJ2-1; D gene uncertain. This CDR3 is built from 12 residues. Looked up from germline, CDR1 is DFQATT and CDR2 is SNEGSKA (reference sequence). The V and J ends lost 1 base and 6 bases respectively, with 7 bases between them. In nucleotides, the CDR3 is TGCAGTGCTAGAGGTATCCTCAATGAGCAGTTCTTC. This gives the protein CSARGILNEQFF.

The rearrangement links TRBV7-3 to TRBJ1-2; the D is unclear. CDR3 size: 15 residues. CDR1 SGHTA and CDR2 FQGTGA come from the germline V gene. Trimming left V 1 base short and J 4 bases short, with 13 bases between. CDR3 in amino acids: CASSLRVDSSYGYTF. In DNA, the CDR3 is TGTGCCAGCAGCTTAAGGGTCGACTCTAGCTATGGCTACACCTTC.

The chain uses TRBV27 and TRBJ1-2; D not certain. Germline V gives CDR1 MNHEY, CDR2 SMNVEV (reference sequence). V lost 6 bases to trimming and J lost 6 bases, with 14 bases between them. This CDR3 region has 13 residues. The CDR3 sequence: CASRAVAWDGYTF. The CDR3 bases are TGTGCCAGCAGGGCGGTGGCGTGGGATGGCTACACCTTC.

This clonotype has a count of ten or more. The chain couples TRBV6-5 to TRBJ2-1; D remains ambiguous. V lost 4 bases and J lost 6, with 13 bases in between. The germline V gene encodes CDR1 MNHEY and CDR2 SVGAGI. This CDR3 is built from 14 residues. For the CDR3, the DNA is TGTGCCAGCAGTTGGACGGGTATCCGCAATGAGCAGTTCTTC. It encodes CASSWTGIRNEQFF.

V and J are TRBV12-3 or TRBV12-4 and TRBJ2-3; 8 nucleotides line up with TRBD2. J lost 2 bases, V lost 3 bases, and 7 bases had no gene match. The CDR3 spans 16 residues. In DNA form, the CDR3 reads TGTGCCAGCAGTTTGGTGATAGCGGGGTCCACAGATACGCAGTATTTT. Its translation: CASSLVIAGSTDTQYF.

The chain couples TRBV20-1 to TRBJ2-1, with D possibly matching TRBD2 (6 bases). Trimming removed 1 base from V and 10 bases from J, with 14 bases in between. Per germline, CDR1 DFQATT and CDR2 SNEGSKA (reference sequence). The CDR3 consists of 13 residues. The CDR3 loop is CSARGDSRGEQFF. Written as DNA, the CDR3 is TGCAGTGCTAGAGGGGACTCACGGGGGGAGCAGTTCTTC.

This clonotype appeared a few times. The chain links TRBV6-5 to TRBJ1-2, with D uncertain. The CDR3 contains 10 residues. Per the germline V gene, CDR1 is MNHEY and CDR2 is SVGAGI. With 9 bases removed from V and 2 bases from J, the gap between germline ends came to 4 bases. This chain's CDR3 is CASYNYGYTF. The CDR3 DNA follows: TGTGCCAGTTACAACTATGGCTACACCTTC.

The gene calls are TRBV6-1 and TRBJ2-7; D uncertain. The CDR3 runs to 10 residues. The V gene lost 6 bases and the J gene lost 10 bases, with 10 bases spanning the gap. Germline-derived CDR1 and CDR2 are MNHNS and SASEGT. The CDR3 loop reads CASSSWAQYF. The CDR3 DNA follows: TGTGCCAGCAGCTCGTGGGCCCAGTACTTC.

The CDR3 spells CASLDITNYGYTF. In DNA form, the CDR3 reads TGTGCCAGCCTCGATATAACTAACTATGGCTACACCTTC. The gene calls are TRBV12-3 or TRBV12-4 and TRBJ1-2; D remains ambiguous. The V gene lost 8 bases and the J gene lost 0 bases, with 10 bases spanning the gap. There are 13 residues in the CDR3.

The chain couples TRBV7-2 to TRBJ2-5; tentative D call: TRBD1 (5 bases). Germline CDR1 and CDR2: SGHTA and FQGNSA. V dropped 4 bases and J dropped 7 bases, with 16 bases sitting between them. CDR3 length: 14 amino acids. This CDR3 is CASSSDGAVGTQYF. In DNA form, the CDR3 reads TGTGCCAGCAGCTCCGATGGGGCCGTTGGGACCCAGTACTTC. The full variable domain, with the rest looked up from reference TRBV7-2 and TRBJ2-5, is GAGVSQSPSNKVTEKGKDVELRCDPISGHTALYWYRQSLGQGLEFLIYFQGNSAPDKSGLPSDRFSAERTGGSVSTLTIQRTQQEDSAVYLCASSSDGAVGTQYFGPGTRLLVL.

The rearrangement uses TRBV5-1 and TRBJ2-7; 9 bases match TRBD2. The J call may be faulty, since TRBJ2-5 better matches the DNA end. The V gene's germline CDR1 is SGHRS and CDR2 YFSETQ. The CDR3 consists of 13 residues. This chain's CDR3 is CTRAGGAGETQYF. CDR3 DNA sequence: TGCACCCGAGCGGGGGGCGCGGGGGAGACCCAGTACTTC.

The V and J genes are TRBV18 and TRBJ2-1; TRBD1 might be the D (6 bases). The CDR3 sequence is 15 residues long. V lost 2 bases to trimming and J lost 7 bases, with 15 bases between them. Germline CDR1 is KGHSH and CDR2 is LQKENI. CDR3 in amino acids: CASSPNRATGNEQFF. The DNA of the CDR3 is TGTGCCAGCTCACCAAACAGGGCCACGGGGAATGAGCAGTTCTTC. Using reference TRBV18 and TRBJ2-1 for the parts outside the CDR3, the full variable domain is NAGVMQNPRHLVRRRGQEARLRCSPMKGHSHVYWYRQLPEEGLKFMVYLQKENIIDESGMPKERFSAEFPKEGPSILRIQQVVRGDSAAYFCASSPNRATGNEQFFGPGTRLTVL.

Only a few counts were recorded for this clonotype. This chain connects TRBV13 to TRBJ2-5; D gene uncertain. The tail of the sequence fits TRBJ2-7 better, so the J call may be wrong. CDR1 PRHDT and CDR2 FYEKMQ come from the germline V gene (reference sequence). The CDR3 extends over 12 amino acids. The CDR3: CASSLLWGEQYF. The CDR3 DNA follows: TGTGCCAGCAGCTTATTATGGGGCGAGCAGTACTTC.

The chain uses TRBV2 and TRBJ1-1; D gene uncertain. This CDR3 is 14 amino acids long. The V end was cut by 8 bases, the J end by 1 base, with 14 bases between. Germline V lookup: CDR1 SNHLY, CDR2 FYNNEI. The DNA for the CDR3 is TGTGCCAGCCGGCCCGGAAAAGCGAACACTGAAGCTTTCTTT. Translated: CASRPGKANTEAFF.

This chain links TRBV28 with TRBJ2-7, with 7 bases fitting TRBD1. The J segment lost 0 bases and the V segment lost 6 bases, leaving 8 bases of the junction unmatched. CDR3 length equals 15 residues. The germline V gene has CDR1 MDHEN and CDR2 SYDVKM. The CDR3 reads CASRRDSWSSYEQYF. The CDR3 nucleotides are TGTGCCAGCAGACGGGACAGCTGGAGCTCCTACGAGCAGTACTTC.

The chain couples TRBV2 to TRBJ2-7, with D perhaps TRBD2 (5 bases). V gave up 1 base and J gave up 0 bases, with 16 bases separating them. This CDR3 has 17 amino acids. The V gene's germline CDR1 is SNHLY and CDR2 FYNNEI. The DNA of the CDR3 is TGTGCCAGCAGTGAAGAGATAGCGATTTCAGACTCCTACGAGCAGTACTTC. This translates into CASSEEIAISDSYEQYF.

The chain carries TRBV9 and TRBJ1-3; D is ambiguous. The V end was cut by 5 bases, the J end by 4 bases, with 13 bases between. Germline-derived CDR1 and CDR2 are SGDLS and YYNGEE. CDR3 length equals 14 residues. Written as DNA, the CDR3 is TGTGCCAGCAGTGTCGAGAGTAGGGGAAACACCATATATTTT. Its translation is CASSVESRGNTIYF. Full variable domain (rest looked up from reference TRBV9 and TRBJ1-3): DSGVTQTPKHLITATGQRVTLRCSPRSGDLSVYWYQQSLDQGLQFLIQYYNGEERAKGNILERFSAQQFPDLHSELNLSSLELGDSALYFCASSVESRGNTIYFGEGSWLTVV.

This clonotype was seen more than once but under ten times. The genes are TRBV15 and TRBJ2-5; D may be TRBD1 or TRBD2 (5 bases each). With 5 bases removed from V and 3 bases from J, the gap between germline ends came to 16 bases. Germline-derived CDR1 and CDR2 are LNHNV and YYDKDF (reference sequence). This CDR3 region has 15 residues. The CDR3 here is CATSRTRRDEETQYF. The CDR3 coding sequence is TGTGCCACCAGCCGAACCAGACGGGACGAAGAGACCCAGTACTTC.